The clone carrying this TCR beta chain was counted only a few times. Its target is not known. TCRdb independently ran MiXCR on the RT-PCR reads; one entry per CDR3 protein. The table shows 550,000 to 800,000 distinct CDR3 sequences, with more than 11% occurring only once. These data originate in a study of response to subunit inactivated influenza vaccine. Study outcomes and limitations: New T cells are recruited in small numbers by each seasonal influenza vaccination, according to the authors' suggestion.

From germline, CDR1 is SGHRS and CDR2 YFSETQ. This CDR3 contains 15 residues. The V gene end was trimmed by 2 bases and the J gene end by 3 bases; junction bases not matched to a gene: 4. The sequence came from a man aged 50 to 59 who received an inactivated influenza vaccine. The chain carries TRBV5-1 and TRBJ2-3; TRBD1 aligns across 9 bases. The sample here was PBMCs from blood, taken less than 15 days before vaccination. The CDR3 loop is CASSFQGQGTDTQYF. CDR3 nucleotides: TGCGCCAGCAGCTTCCAAGGACAGGGGACAGATACGCAGTATTTT. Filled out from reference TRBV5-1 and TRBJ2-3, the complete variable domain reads KAGVTQTPRYLIKTRGQQVTLSCSPISGHRSVSWYQQTPGQGLQFLFEYFSETQRNKGNFPGRFSGRQFSNSRSEMNVSTLELGDSALYLCASSFQGQGTDTQYFGPGTRLTVL.